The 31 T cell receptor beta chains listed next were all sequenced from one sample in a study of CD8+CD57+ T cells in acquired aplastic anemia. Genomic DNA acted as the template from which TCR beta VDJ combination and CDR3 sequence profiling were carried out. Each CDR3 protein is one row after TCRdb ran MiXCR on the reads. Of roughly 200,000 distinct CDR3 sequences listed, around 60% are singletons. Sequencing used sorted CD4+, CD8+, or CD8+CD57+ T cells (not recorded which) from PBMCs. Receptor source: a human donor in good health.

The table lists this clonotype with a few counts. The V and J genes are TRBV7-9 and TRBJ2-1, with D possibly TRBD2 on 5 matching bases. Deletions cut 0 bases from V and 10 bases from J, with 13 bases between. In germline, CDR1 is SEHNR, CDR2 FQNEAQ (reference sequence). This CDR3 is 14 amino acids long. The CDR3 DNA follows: TGTGCCAGCAGCTTAGCGAGAGGGATTGGGGAGCAGTTCTTC. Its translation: CASSLARGIGEQFF. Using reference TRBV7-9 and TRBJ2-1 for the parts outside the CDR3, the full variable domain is DTGVSQNPRHKITKRGQNVTFRCDPISEHNRLYWYRQTLGQGPEFLTYFQNEAQLEKSRLLSDRFSAERPKGSFSTLEIQRTEQGDSAMYLCASSLARGIGEQFFGPGTRLTVL.

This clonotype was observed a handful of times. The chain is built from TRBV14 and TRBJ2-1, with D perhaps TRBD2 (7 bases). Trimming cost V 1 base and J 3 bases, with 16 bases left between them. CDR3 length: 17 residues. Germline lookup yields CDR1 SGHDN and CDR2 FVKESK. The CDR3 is CASSQGPGEGHYNEQFF. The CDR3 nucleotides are TGTGCCAGCAGCCAAGGGCCGGGGGAGGGACACTACAATGAGCAGTTCTTC.

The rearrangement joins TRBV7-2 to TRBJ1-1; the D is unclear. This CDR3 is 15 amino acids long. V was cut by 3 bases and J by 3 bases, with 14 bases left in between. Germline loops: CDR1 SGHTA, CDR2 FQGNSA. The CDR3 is CASSFLGTAHTEAFF. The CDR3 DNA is TGTGCCAGCAGCTTCCTAGGTACGGCGCACACTGAAGCTTTCTTT.

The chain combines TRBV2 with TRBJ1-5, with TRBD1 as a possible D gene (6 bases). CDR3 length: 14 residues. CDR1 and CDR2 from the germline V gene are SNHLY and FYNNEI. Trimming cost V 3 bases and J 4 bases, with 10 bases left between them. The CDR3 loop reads CASSDLGGNQPQHF. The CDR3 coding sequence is TGTGCCAGCAGTGATCTAGGGGGAAATCAGCCCCAGCATTTT.

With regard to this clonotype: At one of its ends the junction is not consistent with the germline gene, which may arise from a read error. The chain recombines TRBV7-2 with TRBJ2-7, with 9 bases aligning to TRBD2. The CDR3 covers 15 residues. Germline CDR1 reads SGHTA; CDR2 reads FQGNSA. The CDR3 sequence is CASSQASGIGYEQYF. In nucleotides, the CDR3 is TGCGCCAGCAGCCAGGCTAGCGGGATTGGATACGAGCAGTACTTC.

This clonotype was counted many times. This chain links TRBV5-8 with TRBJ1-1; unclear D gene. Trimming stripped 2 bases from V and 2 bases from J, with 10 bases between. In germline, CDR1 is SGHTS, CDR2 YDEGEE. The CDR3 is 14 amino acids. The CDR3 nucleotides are TGTGCCAGCAGCTTAAGCCCCTTAAACACTGAAGCTTTCTTT. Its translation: CASSLSPLNTEAFF.

CDR3 loop: CSPNPTVSNEQFF. CDR3 bases: TGCAGTCCGAACCCGACAGTGTCCAATGAGCAGTTCTTC. The chain combines TRBV20-1 with TRBJ2-1; possible D gene TRBD1, 5 bases. This CDR3 contains 13 residues. Germline-derived CDR1 and CDR2 are DFQATT and SNEGSKA (reference sequence). Trimming left V 8 bases short and J 6 bases short, with 17 bases between.

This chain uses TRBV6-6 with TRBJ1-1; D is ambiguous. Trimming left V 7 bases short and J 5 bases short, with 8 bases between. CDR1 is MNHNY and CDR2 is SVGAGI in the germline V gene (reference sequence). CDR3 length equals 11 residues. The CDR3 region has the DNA TGTGCCAGCAACGGACCGACTGAAGCTTTCTTT. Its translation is CASNGPTEAFF.

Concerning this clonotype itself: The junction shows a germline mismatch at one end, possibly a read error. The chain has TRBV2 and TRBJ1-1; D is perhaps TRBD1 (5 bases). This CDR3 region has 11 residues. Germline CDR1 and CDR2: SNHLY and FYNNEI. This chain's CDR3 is CASPGMGQDRF. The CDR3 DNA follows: TGTGCCAGCCCTGGGATGGGGCAGGACCGGTTT.

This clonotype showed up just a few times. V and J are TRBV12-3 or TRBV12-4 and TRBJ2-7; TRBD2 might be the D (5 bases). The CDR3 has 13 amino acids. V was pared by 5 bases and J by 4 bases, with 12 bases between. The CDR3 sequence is CASSPNGGYEQYF. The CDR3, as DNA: TGTGCCAGCAGTCCCAACGGAGGATACGAGCAGTACTTC.

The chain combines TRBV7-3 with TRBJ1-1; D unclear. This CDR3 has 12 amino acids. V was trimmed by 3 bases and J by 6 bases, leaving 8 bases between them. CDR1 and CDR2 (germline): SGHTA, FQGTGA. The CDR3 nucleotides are TGTGCCAGCAGCTTCACGGGCGCTGAAGCTTTCTTT. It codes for CASSFTGAEAFF.

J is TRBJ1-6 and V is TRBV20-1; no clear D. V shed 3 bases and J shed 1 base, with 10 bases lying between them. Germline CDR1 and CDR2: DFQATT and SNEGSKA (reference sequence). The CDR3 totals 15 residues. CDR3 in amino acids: CSARAGLSYNSPLHF. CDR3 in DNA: TGCAGTGCTAGGGCAGGTCTATCCTATAATTCACCCCTCCACTTT.

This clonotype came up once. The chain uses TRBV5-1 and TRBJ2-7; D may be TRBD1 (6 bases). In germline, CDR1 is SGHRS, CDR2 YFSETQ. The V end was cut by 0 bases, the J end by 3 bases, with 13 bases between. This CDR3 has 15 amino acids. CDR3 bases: TGCGCCAGCAGCTTGGCCGGACAGTCCATCTACGAGCAGTACTTC. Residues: CASSLAGQSIYEQYF.

Written as DNA, the CDR3 is TGTGCCAGCAGCTTGCAGGGACTAGACTACAATGAGCAGTTCTTC. As protein: CASSLQGLDYNEQFF. The J gene is TRBJ2-1, the V gene TRBV11-2; 8 nucleotides line up with TRBD2. This CDR3 contains 15 residues. Germline V gene data show CDR1 as SGHAT and CDR2 as FQNNGV. V lost 3 bases and J lost 3; bases outside the gene matches: 4.

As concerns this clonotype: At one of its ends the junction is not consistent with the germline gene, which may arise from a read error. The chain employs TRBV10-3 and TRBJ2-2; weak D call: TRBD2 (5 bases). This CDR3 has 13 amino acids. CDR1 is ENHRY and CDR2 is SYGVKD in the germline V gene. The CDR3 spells CAITRINTGELLF. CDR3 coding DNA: TGTGCCATCACCAGGATAAACACCGGGGAACTGCTTTTT.

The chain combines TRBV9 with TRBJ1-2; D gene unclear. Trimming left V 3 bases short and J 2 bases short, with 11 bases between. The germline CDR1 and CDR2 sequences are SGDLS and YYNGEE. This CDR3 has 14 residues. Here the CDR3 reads CASSGWRENYGYTF. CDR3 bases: TGTGCCAGCAGCGGTTGGCGGGAAAACTATGGCTACACCTTC. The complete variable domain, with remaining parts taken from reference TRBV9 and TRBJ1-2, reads DSGVTQTPKHLITATGQRVTLRCSPRSGDLSVYWYQQSLDQGLQFLIQYYNGEERAKGNILERFSAQQFPDLHSELNLSSLELGDSALYFCASSGWRENYGYTFGSGTRLTVV.

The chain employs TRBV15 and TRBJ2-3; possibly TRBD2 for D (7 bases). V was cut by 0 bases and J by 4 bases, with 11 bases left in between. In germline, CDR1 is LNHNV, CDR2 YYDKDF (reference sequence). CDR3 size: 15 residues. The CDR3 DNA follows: TGTGCCACCAGCAGAGATAGAGGGGGGGCAGATACGCAGTATTTT. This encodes CATSRDRGGADTQYF. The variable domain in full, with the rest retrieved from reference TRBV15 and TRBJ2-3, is DAMVIQNPRYQVTQFGKPVTLSCSQTLNHNVMYWYQQKSSQAPKLLFHYYDKDFNNEADTPDNFQSRRPNTSFCFLDIRSPGLGDTAMYLCATSRDRGGADTQYFGPGTRLTVL.

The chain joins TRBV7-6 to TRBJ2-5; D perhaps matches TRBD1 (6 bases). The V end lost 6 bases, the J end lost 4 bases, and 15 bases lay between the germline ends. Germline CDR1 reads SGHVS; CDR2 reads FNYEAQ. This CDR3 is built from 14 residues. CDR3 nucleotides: TGTGCCAGCAGTCCCCTTGGGGGCGCAGAGACCCAGTACTTC. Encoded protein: CASSPLGGAETQYF.

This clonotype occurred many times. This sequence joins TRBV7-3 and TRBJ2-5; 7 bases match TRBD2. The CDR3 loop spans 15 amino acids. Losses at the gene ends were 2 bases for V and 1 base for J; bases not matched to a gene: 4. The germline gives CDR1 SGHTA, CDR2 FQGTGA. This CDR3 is CASSLGGTTQETQYF. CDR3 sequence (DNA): TGTGCCAGCAGCTTAGGAGGGACTACCCAAGAGACCCAGTACTTC.

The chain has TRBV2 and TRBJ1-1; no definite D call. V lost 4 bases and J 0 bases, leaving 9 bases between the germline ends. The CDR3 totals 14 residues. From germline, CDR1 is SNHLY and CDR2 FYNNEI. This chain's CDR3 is CASSVTAMNTEAFF. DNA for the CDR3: TGTGCCAGCAGTGTAACAGCAATGAACACTGAAGCTTTCTTT. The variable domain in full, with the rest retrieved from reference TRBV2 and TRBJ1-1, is EPEVTQTPSHQVTQMGQEVILRCVPISNHLYFYWYRQILGQKVEFLVSFYNNEISEKSEIFDDQFSVERPDGSNFTLKIRSTKLEDSAMYFCASSVTAMNTEAFFGQGTRLTVV.

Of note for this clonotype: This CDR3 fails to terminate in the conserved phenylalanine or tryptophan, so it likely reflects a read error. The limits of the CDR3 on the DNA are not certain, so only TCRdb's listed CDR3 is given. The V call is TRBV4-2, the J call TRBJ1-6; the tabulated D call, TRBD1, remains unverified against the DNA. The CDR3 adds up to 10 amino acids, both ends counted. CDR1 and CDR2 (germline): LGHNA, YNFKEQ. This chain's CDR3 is CASSPSGTGV.

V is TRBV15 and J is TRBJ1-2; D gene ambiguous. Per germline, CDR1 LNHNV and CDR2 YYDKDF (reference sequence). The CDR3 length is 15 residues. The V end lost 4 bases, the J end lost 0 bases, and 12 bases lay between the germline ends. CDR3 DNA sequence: TGTGCCACCAGCACCCGGGGAGCACCTAACTATGGCTACACCTTC. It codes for CATSTRGAPNYGYTF. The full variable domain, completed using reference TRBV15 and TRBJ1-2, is DAMVIQNPRYQVTQFGKPVTLSCSQTLNHNVMYWYQQKSSQAPKLLFHYYDKDFNNEADTPDNFQSRRPNTSFCFLDIRSPGLGDTAMYLCATSTRGAPNYGYTFGSGTRLTVV.

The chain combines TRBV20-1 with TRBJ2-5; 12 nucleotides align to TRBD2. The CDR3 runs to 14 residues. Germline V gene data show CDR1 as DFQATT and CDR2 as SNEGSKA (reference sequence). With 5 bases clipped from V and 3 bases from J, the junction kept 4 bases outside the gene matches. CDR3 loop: CSASSGGAEETQYF. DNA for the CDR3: TGCAGTGCTTCTAGCGGGGGGGCCGAAGAGACCCAGTACTTC.

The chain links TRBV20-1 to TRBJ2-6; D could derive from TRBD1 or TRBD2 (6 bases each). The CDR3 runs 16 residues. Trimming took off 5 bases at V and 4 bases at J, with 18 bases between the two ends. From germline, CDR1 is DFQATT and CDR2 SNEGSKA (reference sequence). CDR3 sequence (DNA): TGCAGTGCTGACGGAGGGGGGTTGGCAGGGGCCAACGTCCTGACTTTC. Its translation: CSADGGGLAGANVLTF.

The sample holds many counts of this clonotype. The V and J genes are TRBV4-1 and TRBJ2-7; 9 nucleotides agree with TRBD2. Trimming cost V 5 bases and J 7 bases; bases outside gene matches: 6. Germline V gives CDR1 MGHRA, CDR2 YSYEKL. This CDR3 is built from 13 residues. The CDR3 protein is CASSYSGSSEQYF. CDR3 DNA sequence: TGCGCCAGCAGCTATAGCGGGAGCAGTGAGCAGTACTTC.

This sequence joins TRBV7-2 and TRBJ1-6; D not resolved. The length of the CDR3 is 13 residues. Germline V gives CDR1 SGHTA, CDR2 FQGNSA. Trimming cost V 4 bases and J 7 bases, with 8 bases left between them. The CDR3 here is CASSSPTNSPLHF. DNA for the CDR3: TGTGCCAGCAGCTCACCAACGAATTCACCCCTCCACTTT.

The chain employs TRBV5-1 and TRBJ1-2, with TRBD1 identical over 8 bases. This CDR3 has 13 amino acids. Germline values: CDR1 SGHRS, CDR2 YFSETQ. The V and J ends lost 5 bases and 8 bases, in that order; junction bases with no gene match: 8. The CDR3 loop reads CASSYDRGWGYTF. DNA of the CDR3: TGCGCCAGCAGTTACGACAGGGGTTGGGGCTACACCTTC.

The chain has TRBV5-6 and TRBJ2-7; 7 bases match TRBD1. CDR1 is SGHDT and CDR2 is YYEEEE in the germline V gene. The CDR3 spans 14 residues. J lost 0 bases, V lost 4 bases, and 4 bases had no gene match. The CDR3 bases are TGTGCCAGCAGCCCGACAGGGATCTCCTACGAGCAGTACTTC. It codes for CASSPTGISYEQYF.

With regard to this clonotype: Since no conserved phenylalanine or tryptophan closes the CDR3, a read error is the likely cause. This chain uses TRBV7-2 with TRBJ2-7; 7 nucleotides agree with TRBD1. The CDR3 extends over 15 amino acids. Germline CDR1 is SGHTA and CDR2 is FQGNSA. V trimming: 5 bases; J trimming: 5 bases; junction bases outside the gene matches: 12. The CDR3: CASSQAAYRGHEQYL. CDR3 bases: TGTGCCAGCAGCCAAGCCGCCTACAGGGGCCACGAGCAGTACCTC.

Here the CDR3 reads CASSSRGPNTEAFF. The CDR3 nucleotides are TGTGCCAGTAGTTCGAGGGGCCCGAACACTGAAGCTTTCTTT. The chain carries TRBV19 and TRBJ1-1; D is perhaps TRBD1 (5 bases). Germline CDR1 is LNHDA and CDR2 is SQIVND (reference sequence). The V gene lost 5 bases and the J gene lost 1 base, with 11 bases spanning the gap. The CDR3 sequence is 14 residues long.

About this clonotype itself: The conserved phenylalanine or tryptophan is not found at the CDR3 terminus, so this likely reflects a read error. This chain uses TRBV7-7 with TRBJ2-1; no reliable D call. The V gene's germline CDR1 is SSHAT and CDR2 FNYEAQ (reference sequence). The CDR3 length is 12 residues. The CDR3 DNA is TGTGCTAGCAGCTTAGATGGATATGAGCAGTTCCTC. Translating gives CASSLDGYEQFL.